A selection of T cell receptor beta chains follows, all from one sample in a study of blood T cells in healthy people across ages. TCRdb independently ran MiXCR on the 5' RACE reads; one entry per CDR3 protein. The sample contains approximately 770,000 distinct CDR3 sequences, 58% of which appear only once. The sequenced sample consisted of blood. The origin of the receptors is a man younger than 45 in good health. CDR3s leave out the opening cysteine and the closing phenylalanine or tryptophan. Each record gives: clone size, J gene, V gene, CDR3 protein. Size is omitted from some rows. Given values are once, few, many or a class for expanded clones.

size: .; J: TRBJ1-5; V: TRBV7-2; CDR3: ASSSMLRQPQH
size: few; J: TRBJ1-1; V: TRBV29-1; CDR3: SLTLSEAF
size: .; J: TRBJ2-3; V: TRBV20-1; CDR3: SPKTGRTDTQY
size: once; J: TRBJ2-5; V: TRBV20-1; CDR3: SARSGGAQETQY
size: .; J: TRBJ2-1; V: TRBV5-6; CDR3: ASSRNTDRELGF
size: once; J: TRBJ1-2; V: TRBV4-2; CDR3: ASSQHPGDRYGYT
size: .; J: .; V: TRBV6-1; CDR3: ASTGTRVEQY
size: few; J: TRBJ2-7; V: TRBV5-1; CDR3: ASSFGIGPYEQY
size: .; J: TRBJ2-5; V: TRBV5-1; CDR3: ASSREPPTGKEQY
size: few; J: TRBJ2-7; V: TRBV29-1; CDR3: SVEVRSYEQY
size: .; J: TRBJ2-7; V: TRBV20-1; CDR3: SARRQGYEQY
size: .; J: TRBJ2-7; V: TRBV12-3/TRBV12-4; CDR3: ASSLDFGEQY
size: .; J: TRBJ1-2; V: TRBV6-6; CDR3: ASIIDRNYGYT
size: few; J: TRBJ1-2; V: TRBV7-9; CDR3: ASSAPGGGAWKGDT
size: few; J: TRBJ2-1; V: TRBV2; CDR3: ASSEGLVFNNEQF
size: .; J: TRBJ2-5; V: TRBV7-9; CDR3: ASSPRPTGVRETQY
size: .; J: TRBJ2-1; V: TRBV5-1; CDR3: ASSLGLGINEQF
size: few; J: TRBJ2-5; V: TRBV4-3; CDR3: ASSQDQRKTQY
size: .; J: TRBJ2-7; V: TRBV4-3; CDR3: ASSHQAGLGSYEQY
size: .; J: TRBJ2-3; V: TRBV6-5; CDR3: ASRIAGGDTDTQY
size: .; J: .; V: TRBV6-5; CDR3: ASSYGGRTYEQF
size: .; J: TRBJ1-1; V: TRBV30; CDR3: AWASIGTEAF
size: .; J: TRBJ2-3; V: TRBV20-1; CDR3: SATLAGRSDTQY
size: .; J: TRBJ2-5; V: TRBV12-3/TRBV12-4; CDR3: ASGRGETQY
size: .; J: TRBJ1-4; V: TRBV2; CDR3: ASSVARDANEKLF
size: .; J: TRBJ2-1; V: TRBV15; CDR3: ATAWDLSYNEQF
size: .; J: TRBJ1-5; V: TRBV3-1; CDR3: ASSQQAFEQPQH
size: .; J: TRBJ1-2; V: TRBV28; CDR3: ASSLWGGVYGYT
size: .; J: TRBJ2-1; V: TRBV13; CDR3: TSSLRHSGLYPYNEQF
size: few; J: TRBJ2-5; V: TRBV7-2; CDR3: ASSQAGTSGQETQY
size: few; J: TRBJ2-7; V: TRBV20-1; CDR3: SLAGQAAGEQY
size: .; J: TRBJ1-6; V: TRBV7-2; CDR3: ASSGRTGEASPLH
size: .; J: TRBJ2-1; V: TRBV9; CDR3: ASSHHRTSGTYNEQF
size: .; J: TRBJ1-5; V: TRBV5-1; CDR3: AIAPHRGGVLGQPQH
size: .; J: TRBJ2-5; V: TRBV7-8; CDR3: ASSFTAGIQETQY
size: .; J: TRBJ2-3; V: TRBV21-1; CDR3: ASSKAARAGCTDTQY
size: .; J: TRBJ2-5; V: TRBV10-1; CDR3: ASSEAGEETQY